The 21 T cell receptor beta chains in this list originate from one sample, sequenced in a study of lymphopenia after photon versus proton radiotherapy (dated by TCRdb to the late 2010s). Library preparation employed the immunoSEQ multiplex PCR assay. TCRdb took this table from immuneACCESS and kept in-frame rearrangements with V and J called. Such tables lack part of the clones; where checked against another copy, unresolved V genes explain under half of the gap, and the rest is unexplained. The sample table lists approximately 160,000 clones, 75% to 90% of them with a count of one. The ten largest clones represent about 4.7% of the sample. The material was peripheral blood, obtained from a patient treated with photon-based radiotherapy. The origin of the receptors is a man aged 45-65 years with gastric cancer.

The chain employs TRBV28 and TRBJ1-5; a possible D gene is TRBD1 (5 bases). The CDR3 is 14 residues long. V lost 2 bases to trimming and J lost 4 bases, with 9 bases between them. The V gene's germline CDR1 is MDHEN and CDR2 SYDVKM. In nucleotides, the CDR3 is TGTGCCAGCAGTTTAAGACAGTTTAATCAGCCCCAGCATTTT. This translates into CASSLRQFNQPQHF.

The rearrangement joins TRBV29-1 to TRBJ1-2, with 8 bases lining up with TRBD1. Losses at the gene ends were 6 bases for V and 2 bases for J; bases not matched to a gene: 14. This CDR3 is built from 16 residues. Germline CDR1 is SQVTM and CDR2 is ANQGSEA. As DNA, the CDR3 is TGCAGCGTCAGGGGGCAGAGTCGGAGCTGGAACTATGGCTACACCTTC. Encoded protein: CSVRGQSRSWNYGYTF.

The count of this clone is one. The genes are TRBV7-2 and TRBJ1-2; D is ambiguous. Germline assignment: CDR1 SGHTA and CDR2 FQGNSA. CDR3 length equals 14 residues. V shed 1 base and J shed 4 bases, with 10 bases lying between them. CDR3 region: CASSLVPLGYGYTF. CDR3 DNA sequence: TGTGCCAGCAGCTTAGTCCCCCTCGGCTATGGCTACACCTTC.

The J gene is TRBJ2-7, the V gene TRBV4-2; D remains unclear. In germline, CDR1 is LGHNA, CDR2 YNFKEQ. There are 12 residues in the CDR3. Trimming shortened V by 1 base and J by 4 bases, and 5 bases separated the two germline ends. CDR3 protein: CASSQGHYEQYF. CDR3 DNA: TGTGCCAGCAGCCAAGGACATTACGAGCAGTACTTC.

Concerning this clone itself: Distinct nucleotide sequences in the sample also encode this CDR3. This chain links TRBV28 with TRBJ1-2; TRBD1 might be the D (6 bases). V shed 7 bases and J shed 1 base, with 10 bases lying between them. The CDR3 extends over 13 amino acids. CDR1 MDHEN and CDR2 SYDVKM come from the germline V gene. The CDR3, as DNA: TGTGCCAGCAAAGAGGGGGGTAACTATGGCTACACCTTC. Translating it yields CASKEGGNYGYTF.

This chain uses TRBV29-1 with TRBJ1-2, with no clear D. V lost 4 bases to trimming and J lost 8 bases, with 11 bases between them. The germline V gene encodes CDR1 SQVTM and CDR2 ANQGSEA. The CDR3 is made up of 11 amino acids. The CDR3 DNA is TGCAGCGTTGTCGGTTCCGACGGCTACACCTTC. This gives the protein CSVVGSDGYTF.

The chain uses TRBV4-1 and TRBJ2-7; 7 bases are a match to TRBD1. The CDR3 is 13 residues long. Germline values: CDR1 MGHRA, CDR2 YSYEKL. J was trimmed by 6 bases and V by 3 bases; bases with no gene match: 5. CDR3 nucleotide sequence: TGCGCCAGCAGCCAGGCGACAGGGTCCGAGCAGTACTTC. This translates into CASSQATGSEQYF.

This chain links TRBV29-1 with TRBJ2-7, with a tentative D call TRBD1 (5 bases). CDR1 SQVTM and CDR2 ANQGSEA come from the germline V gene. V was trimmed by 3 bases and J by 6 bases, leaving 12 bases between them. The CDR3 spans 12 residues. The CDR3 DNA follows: TGCAGCGTTGAGGGCAGGGCTAGCGAGCAGTACTTC. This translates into CSVEGRASEQYF.

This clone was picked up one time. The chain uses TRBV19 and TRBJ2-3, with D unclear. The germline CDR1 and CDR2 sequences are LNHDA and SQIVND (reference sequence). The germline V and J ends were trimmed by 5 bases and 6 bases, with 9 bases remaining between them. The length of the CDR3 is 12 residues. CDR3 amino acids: CASSVGRDTQYF. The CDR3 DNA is TGTGCCAGTAGTGTCGGACGTGATACGCAGTATTTT.

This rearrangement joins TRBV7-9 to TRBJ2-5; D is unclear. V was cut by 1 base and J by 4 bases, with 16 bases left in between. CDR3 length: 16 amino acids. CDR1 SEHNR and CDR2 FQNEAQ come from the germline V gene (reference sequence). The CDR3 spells CASSLDWARNGETQYF. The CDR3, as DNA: TGTGCCAGCAGCTTAGATTGGGCCAGGAATGGAGAGACCCAGTACTTC.

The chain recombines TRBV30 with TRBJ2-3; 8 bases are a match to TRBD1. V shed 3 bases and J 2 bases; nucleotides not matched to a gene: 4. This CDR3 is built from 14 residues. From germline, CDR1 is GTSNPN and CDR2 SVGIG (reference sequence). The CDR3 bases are TGTGCCTGGAGCGCGGGACAGGACACAGATACGCAGTATTTT. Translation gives CAWSAGQDTDTQYF.

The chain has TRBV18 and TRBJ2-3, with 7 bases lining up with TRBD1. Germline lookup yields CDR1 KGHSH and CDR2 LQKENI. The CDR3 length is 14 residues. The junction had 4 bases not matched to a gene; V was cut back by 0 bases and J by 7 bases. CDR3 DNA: TGTGCCAGCTCACCACCGGGACAGACAAATACGCAGTATTTT. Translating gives CASSPPGQTNTQYF. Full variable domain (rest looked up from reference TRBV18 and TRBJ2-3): NAGVMQNPRHLVRRRGQEARLRCSPMKGHSHVYWYRQLPEEGLKFMVYLQKENIIDESGMPKERFSAEFPKEGPSILRIQQVVRGDSAAYFCASSPPGQTNTQYFGPGTRLTVL.

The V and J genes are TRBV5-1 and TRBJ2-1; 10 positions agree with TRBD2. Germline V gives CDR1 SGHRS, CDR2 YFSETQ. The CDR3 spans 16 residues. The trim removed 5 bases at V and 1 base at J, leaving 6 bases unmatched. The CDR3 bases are TGCGCCAGCAGACGGACTAGCGGTACTTCCTACAATGAGCAGTTCTTC. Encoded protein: CASRRTSGTSYNEQFF. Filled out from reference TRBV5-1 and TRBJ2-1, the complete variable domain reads KAGVTQTPRYLIKTRGQQVTLSCSPISGHRSVSWYQQTPGQGLQFLFEYFSETQRNKGNFPGRFSGRQFSNSRSEMNVSTLELGDSALYLCASRRTSGTSYNEQFFGPGTRLTVL.

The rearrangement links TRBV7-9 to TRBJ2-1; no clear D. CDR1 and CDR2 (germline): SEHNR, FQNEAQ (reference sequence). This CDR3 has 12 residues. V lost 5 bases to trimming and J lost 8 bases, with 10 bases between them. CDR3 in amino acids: CASSTQYDEQFF. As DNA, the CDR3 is TGTGCCAGCAGCACTCAATACGATGAGCAGTTCTTC. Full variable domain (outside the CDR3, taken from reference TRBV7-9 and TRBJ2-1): DTGVSQNPRHKITKRGQNVTFRCDPISEHNRLYWYRQTLGQGPEFLTYFQNEAQLEKSRLLSDRFSAERPKGSFSTLEIQRTEQGDSAMYLCASSTQYDEQFFGPGTRLTVL.

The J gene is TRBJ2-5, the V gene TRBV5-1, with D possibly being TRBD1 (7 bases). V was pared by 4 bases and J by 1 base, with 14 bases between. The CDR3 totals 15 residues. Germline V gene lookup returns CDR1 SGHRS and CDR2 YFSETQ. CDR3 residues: CASSRRDSSQETQYF. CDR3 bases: TGCGCCAGCAGCAGGAGGGACAGCTCCCAAGAGACCCAGTACTTC. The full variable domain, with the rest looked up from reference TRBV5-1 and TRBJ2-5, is KAGVTQTPRYLIKTRGQQVTLSCSPISGHRSVSWYQQTPGQGLQFLFEYFSETQRNKGNFPGRFSGRQFSNSRSEMNVSTLELGDSALYLCASSRRDSSQETQYFGPGTRLLVL.

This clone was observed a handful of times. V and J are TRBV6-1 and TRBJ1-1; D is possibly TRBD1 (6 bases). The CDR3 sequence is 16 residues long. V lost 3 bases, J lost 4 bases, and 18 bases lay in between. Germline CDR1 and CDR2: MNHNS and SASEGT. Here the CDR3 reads CASSDPIQGAGTEAFF. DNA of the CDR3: TGTGCCAGCAGTGATCCGATACAGGGTGCAGGCACTGAAGCTTTCTTT.

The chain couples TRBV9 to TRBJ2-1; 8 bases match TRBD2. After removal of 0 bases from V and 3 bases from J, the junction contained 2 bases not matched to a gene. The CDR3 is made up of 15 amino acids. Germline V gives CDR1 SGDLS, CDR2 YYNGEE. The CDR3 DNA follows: TGTGCCAGCAGCGTAGCGGGAGGGAGCTACAATGAGCAGTTCTTC. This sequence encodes CASSVAGGSYNEQFF.

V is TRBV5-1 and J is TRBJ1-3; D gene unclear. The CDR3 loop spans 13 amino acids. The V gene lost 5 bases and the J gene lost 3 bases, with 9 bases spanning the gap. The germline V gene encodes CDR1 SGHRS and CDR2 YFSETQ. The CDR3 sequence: CASSPYSGNTIYF. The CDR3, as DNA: TGCGCCAGCAGTCCGTATAGTGGAAACACCATATATTTT.

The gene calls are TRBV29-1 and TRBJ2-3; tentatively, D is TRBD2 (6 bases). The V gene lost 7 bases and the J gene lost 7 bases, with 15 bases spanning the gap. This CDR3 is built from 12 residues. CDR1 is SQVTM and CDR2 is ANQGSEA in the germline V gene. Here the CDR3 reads CSDRDRGNTQYF. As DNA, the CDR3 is TGCAGCGACCGGGACCGCGGGAATACGCAGTATTTT.

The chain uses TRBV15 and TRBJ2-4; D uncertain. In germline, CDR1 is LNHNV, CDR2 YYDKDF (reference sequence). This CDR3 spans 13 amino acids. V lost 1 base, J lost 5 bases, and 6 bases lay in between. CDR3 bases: TGTGCCACCAGCAGAGGATGGGAAAACATTCAGTACTTC. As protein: CATSRGWENIQYF. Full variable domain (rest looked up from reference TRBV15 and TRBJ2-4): DAMVIQNPRYQVTQFGKPVTLSCSQTLNHNVMYWYQQKSSQAPKLLFHYYDKDFNNEADTPDNFQSRRPNTSFCFLDIRSPGLGDTAMYLCATSRGWENIQYFGAGTRLSVL.

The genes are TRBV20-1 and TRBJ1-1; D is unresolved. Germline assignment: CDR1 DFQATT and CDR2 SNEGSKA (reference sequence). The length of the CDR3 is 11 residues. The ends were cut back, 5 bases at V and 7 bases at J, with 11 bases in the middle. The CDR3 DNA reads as TGCAGTGCTTCCGGGCCTTATGAAGCTTTCTTT. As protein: CSASGPYEAFF.